The 9 T cell receptor beta chains reported below all come from one sample, sequenced in a study of spatial heterogeneity in lung cancer. Broader study findings: Counts that tracked tumor mutation counts were those of expanded intratumoral alpha and beta TCRs.

Their cognate antigens are unknown. One entry per CDR3 protein, called by TCRdb with MiXCR from the 5' RACE reads. Among about 9,700 distinct CDR3 sequences, around 9.3% were seen once, and the ten largest hold 9.5% to 15%. Specified time point: sample taken at primary tumor resection. This specimen was lung tumor tissue, taken at surgery. These receptors were collected from a female donor with early-stage non-small cell lung cancer.

This clonotype counts as medium-sized (0.01 to 0.1%). The chain carries TRBV28 and TRBJ2-7; D gene ambiguous. Looked up from germline, CDR1 is MDHEN and CDR2 is SYDVKM. This CDR3 has 12 amino acids. Trimming took off 10 bases at V and 7 bases at J, with 17 bases between the two ends. CDR3 coding DNA: TGTGCCACCTACACCCCTGATGGGGAGCAGTACTTC. Its translation: CATYTPDGEQYF.

This clonotype counts as medium-sized. The chain uses TRBV20-1 and TRBJ2-7; 11 positions agree with TRBD1. The CDR3 is 14 residues long. Germline CDR1 and CDR2: DFQATT and SNEGSKA (reference sequence). V lost 0 bases and J lost 7; bases outside the gene matches: 5. The CDR3 region is CSARDGQGAREQYF. The DNA of the CDR3 is TGCAGTGCTAGAGATGGACAGGGGGCGCGGGAGCAGTACTTC.

Regarding this clonotype: One base away lies a much larger clone, so this may be a sequencing read error. V and J are TRBV7-3 and TRBJ2-1, with TRBD2 matching over 7 bases. The CDR3 spans 17 residues. Trimming removed 1 base from V and 7 bases from J; junction bases left unmatched: 13. Germline V gene data show CDR1 as SGHTA and CDR2 as FQGTGA. The CDR3 loop reads CASSLNPQGGGSNEQFF. The CDR3 DNA sequence: TGTGCCAGCAGCTTAAACCCCCAGGGCGGGGGATCGAATGAGCAGTTCTTC. Variable domain in full (rest from reference TRBV7-3 and TRBJ2-1): GAGVSQTPSNKVTEKGKYVELRCDPISGHTALYWYRQSLGQGPEFLIYFQGTGAADDSGLPNDRFFAVRPEGSVSTLKIQRTERGDSAVYLCASSLNPQGGGSNEQFFGPGTRLTVL.

Many counts were recorded for this clonotype. The chain recombines TRBV4-3 with TRBJ2-3; D is unresolved. This CDR3 comprises 14 residues. The germline gives CDR1 LGHNA, CDR2 YSLEER. The germline V and J ends were trimmed by 0 bases and 5 bases, with 9 bases remaining between them. CDR3 region: CASSQEAVGDTQYF. The CDR3 region has the DNA TGCGCCAGCAGCCAAGAGGCGGTGGGAGATACGCAGTATTTT.

Points on this clonotype: A junction boundary mismatches the germline segment, possibly from a read error. The chain joins TRBV7-8 to TRBJ2-2; maybe TRBD1 (6 bases). The CDR3 consists of 15 residues. Per the germline V gene, CDR1 is SGHVS and CDR2 is FQNEAQ. The CDR3 DNA is TGTGCCAGCAGCTTTATGGACAGTCGGGCCGGGGTGCTGTTTTTT. It encodes CASSFMDSRAGVLFF.

This clonotype has a handful of counts. The chain employs TRBV20-1 and TRBJ1-2; no firm D call. The V gene lost 4 bases and the J gene lost 2 bases, with 11 bases spanning the gap. CDR1 is DFQATT and CDR2 is SNEGSKA in the germline V gene (reference sequence). There are 13 residues in the CDR3. The CDR3 DNA reads TGCAGTGCTACCCCCAGAGGGAACTATGGCTACACCTTC. Translated, it gives CSATPRGNYGYTF.

CDR3 amino acids: CASSFGNYGYTF. For the CDR3, the DNA is TGTGCCAGCAGCTTTGGCAACTATGGCTACACCTTC. The J gene is TRBJ1-2, the V gene TRBV7-9, with D hard to call. The CDR3 loop spans 12 amino acids. Germline V CDR1 and CDR2: SEHNR, FQNEAQ (reference sequence). V was shortened by 3 bases and J by 2 bases, with 4 bases between the two germline ends.

The chain couples TRBV6-1 to TRBJ2-1, with D perhaps assigned TRBD1 or TRBD2 (6 bases each). CDR1 and CDR2 (germline): MNHNS, SASEGT. The CDR3 covers 13 residues. Trimming pared 6 bases from V and 10 bases from J, leaving 16 bases between. CDR3 nucleotide sequence: TGTGCCAGCAGACAACAGGGACTTGAGGAGCAGTTCTTC. Translating gives CASRQQGLEEQFF.

This sequence joins TRBV28 and TRBJ2-3; TRBD2 matches at 12 bases. This CDR3 has 15 amino acids. The germline V gene encodes CDR1 MDHEN and CDR2 SYDVKM. With 8 bases clipped from V and 2 bases from J, the junction kept 5 bases outside the gene matches. The CDR3 DNA reads as TGTGCCAGCGGACGGACTAGCGGGGCCACAGATACGCAGTATTTT. Protein sequence: CASGRTSGATDTQYF.